The T cell receptor beta chain under discussion was sequenced for a study of tumor-infiltrating lymphocytes in localized non-small cell lung cancer. Study findings and constraints: Different pieces of the same tissue went to different assays, confounding technical variation with intratumor heterogeneity. Higher tumor T cell infiltration than in uninvolved lung was supported by TCRbeta sequencing. Immunotypes IM1 and IM2 had similar TCR-derived T-cell fractions.

Trimming cost V 4 bases and J 5 bases, with 15 bases left between them. The CDR3 totals 16 residues. CDR1 and CDR2 (germline): KGHSH, LQKENI. Profiled with immunoSEQ multiplex PCR; TCRdb holds only in-frame clones, not every one. Among approximately 9,500 clones listed, around 72% were seen once. This clone was picked up a small number of times. Its antigen is undetermined. V usage is TRBV18 and J usage is TRBJ1-6; D is perhaps TRBD1 (5 bases). The TCR originated in a human donor with non-small cell lung cancer. The sequencing sample was made of lung tumor tissue. CDR3 loop: CASSLTSGLHNSPLHF. CDR3 DNA: TGTGCCAGCTCACTCACATCAGGGCTCCATAATTCACCCCTCCACTTT.